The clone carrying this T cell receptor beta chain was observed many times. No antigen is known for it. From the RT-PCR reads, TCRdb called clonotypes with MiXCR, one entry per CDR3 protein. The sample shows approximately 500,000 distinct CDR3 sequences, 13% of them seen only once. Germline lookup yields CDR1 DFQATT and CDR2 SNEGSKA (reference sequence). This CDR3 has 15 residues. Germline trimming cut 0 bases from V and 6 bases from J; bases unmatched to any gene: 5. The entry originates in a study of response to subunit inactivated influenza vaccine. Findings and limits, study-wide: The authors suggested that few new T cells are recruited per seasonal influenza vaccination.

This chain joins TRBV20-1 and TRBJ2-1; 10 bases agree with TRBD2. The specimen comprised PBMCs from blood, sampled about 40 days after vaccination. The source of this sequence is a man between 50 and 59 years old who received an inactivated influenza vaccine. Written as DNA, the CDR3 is TGCAGTGCTAGAGACGCAGCGGGAGGGCGCAATGAGCAGTTCTTC. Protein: CSARDAAGGRNEQFF.